This T cell receptor beta chain was identified during a study of blood T cell repertoires in COVID-19. Sequenced by immunoSEQ multiplex PCR; TCRdb stores in-frame clones only, minus some. Of tens of thousands of clones listed, about 92% are singletons. The CDR3 loop spans 16 amino acids. V was trimmed by 2 bases and J by 6 bases, leaving 20 bases between them. Germline V CDR1 and CDR2: KGHSH, LQKENI. Sequencing was done on a sample of peripheral blood. V gene TRBV18 combines with J gene TRBJ2-7; D is possibly TRBD1 (5 bases). The TCR comes from a man between 50 and 59 years old with active COVID-19. The CDR3 loop reads CASSPSPVIVRGEQYF. Written as DNA, the CDR3 is TGTGCCAGCTCACCATCTCCGGTGATAGTTAGGGGCGAGCAGTACTTC.